Below are 20 T cell receptor beta chains sequenced from a single sample in a study of regulatory dendritic cells for organ transplantation. No antigen is known for these receptors. Allogeneic regulatory or mature dendritic cells were co-cultured for less than six days with CFSE-labeled sorted T cells at 1:10. Profiled with immunoSEQ multiplex PCR; TCRdb holds only in-frame clones, not every one. The sample records some 11,000 clones, just under 80% being singletons. Material for sequencing was naive CD8+ T cells from blood cultured with regulatory dendritic cells. Regarding subset: CD45RA+ naive T cells. Receptors originate from a human donor in good health.

The rearrangement uses TRBV6-5 and TRBJ1-1; D might be TRBD1 (5 bases). The CDR3 loop spans 14 amino acids. V lost 4 bases and J 1 base, leaving 10 bases between the germline ends. CDR1 is MNHEY and CDR2 is SVGAGI in the germline V gene. The CDR3 region is CASSFTTANTEAFF. As DNA, the CDR3 is TGTGCCAGCAGTTTTACGACAGCGAACACTGAAGCTTTCTTT.

The gene calls are TRBV2 and TRBJ2-7, with 9 nucleotides matching TRBD2. Germline V lookup: CDR1 SNHLY, CDR2 FYNNEI. CDR3 length: 14 residues. The junction had 9 bases not matched to a gene; V was cut back by 7 bases and J by 5 bases. The CDR3 DNA reads TGTGCCAGCACCCGGGCGGGGGGGCCAGACGAGCAGTACTTC. It translates to CASTRAGGPDEQYF.

The genes are TRBV11-2 and TRBJ2-1, with 12 bases aligning to TRBD2. Germline V gene data show CDR1 as SGHAT and CDR2 as FQNNGV. V lost 6 bases, J lost 4 bases, and 4 bases stayed unmatched. There are 15 residues in the CDR3. CDR3 sequence reads: CASRSSGGAYNEQFF. Here the CDR3 DNA reads TGTGCCAGCAGGTCTAGCGGGGGGGCTTACAATGAGCAGTTCTTC. The full variable domain, in which reference TRBV11-2 and TRBJ2-1 provide the parts outside the CDR3, is EAGVAQSPRYKIIEKRQSVAFWCNPISGHATLYWYQQILGQGPKLLIQFQNNGVVDDSQLPKDRFSAERLKGVDSTLKIQPAKLEDSAVYLCASRSSGGAYNEQFFGPGTRLTVL.

J is TRBJ1-1 and V is TRBV25-1, with 8 nucleotides matching TRBD1. V lost 3 bases, J lost 5 bases, and 11 bases stayed unmatched. CDR3 length: 16 amino acids. Germline lookup yields CDR1 MGHDK and CDR2 SYGVNS. CDR3 in amino acids: CASSDPGSGGKTEAFF. CDR3 nucleotides: TGTGCCAGCAGTGACCCCGGCTCAGGGGGCAAAACTGAAGCTTTCTTT.

This rearrangement joins TRBV25-1 to TRBJ1-5; no clear D gene. The CDR3 spans 14 residues. V was clipped by 1 base and J by 4 bases, with 8 bases between them. Germline values: CDR1 MGHDK, CDR2 SYGVNS. The CDR3 protein is CASSEWSKNQPQHF. CDR3 sequence (DNA): TGTGCCAGCAGTGAATGGAGCAAGAATCAGCCCCAGCATTTT.

The V gene is TRBV15, the J gene TRBJ2-5; 9 bases are a match to TRBD2. This CDR3 region has 14 residues. V trimming: 5 bases; J trimming: 5 bases; junction bases outside the gene matches: 6. Germline CDR1 LNHNV, CDR2 YYDKDF (reference sequence). The CDR3 DNA follows: TGTGCCACCAGCGACGCGGGGGGGAGGGAGACCCAGTACTTC. It translates to CATSDAGGRETQYF.

This chain links TRBV15 with TRBJ2-3; 7 positions match TRBD1. Trimming removed 5 bases from V and 6 bases from J; junction bases left unmatched: 11. The CDR3 consists of 15 residues. CDR1 and CDR2 from the germline V gene are LNHNV and YYDKDF (reference sequence). CDR3 sequence: CATSRLGQSVDTQYF. CDR3 nucleotides: TGTGCCACCAGCCGGTTGGGACAGTCCGTGGATACGCAGTATTTT.

The chain carries TRBV7-9 and TRBJ1-6; 7 bases match TRBD1. CDR1 is SEHNR, CDR2 FQNEAQ, per germline (reference sequence). The V segment lost 5 bases and the J segment 5 bases; nucleotides outside the gene matches: 6. The CDR3 consists of 15 residues. This CDR3 reads CASSPWTGDNSPLHF. In nucleotides, the CDR3 is TGTGCCAGCAGCCCCTGGACAGGAGATAATTCACCCCTCCACTTT.

V and J are TRBV7-9 and TRBJ1-5; D is uncertain. Germline assignment: CDR1 SEHNR and CDR2 FQNEAQ (reference sequence). Between the trimmed V and J ends, which lost 5 bases and 1 base, there was a span of 9 bases. CDR3 length: 14 residues. Here the CDR3 reads CASSPGESNQPQHF. DNA for the CDR3: TGTGCCAGCAGCCCGGGAGAAAGCAATCAGCCCCAGCATTTT.

This clone was detected only a few times. The rearrangement links TRBV4-1 to TRBJ1-3, with D possibly matching TRBD1 (5 bases). The CDR3 runs 13 residues. Germline V gene data show CDR1 as MGHRA and CDR2 as YSYEKL. V was shortened by 8 bases and J by 2 bases, with 10 bases between the two germline ends. CDR3 bases: TGCGCCAGCGGGGGAGGAACTGGAAACACCATATATTTT. It encodes CASGGGTGNTIYF.

The J gene is TRBJ1-2, the V gene TRBV5-1, with 10 bases fitting TRBD1. Germline V gene data show CDR1 as SGHRS and CDR2 as YFSETQ. J lost 3 bases, V lost 9 bases, and 5 bases had no gene match. This CDR3 region has 13 residues. CDR3 sequence reads: CATRQGAYYGYTF. The CDR3 DNA follows: TGCGCCACCAGACAGGGGGCGTACTATGGCTACACCTTC.

The genes are TRBV12-5 and TRBJ1-5, with D maybe TRBD1 (6 bases). Per germline, CDR1 LGHNT and CDR2 FRNRAP. CDR3 length equals 16 residues. V lost 2 bases and J 1 base, leaving 12 bases between the germline ends. CDR3 amino acids: CASGLFGQKSNQPQHF. DNA of the CDR3: TGTGCTAGTGGTTTGTTTGGACAGAAAAGCAATCAGCCCCAGCATTTT.

By sample share, this clone is medium-sized. V gene TRBV27 combines with J gene TRBJ2-5; 7 bases are shared with TRBD2. The CDR3 runs to 15 residues. V lost 10 bases and J lost 2; bases outside the gene matches: 13. Germline V gives CDR1 MNHEY, CDR2 SMNVEV (reference sequence). CDR3 loop: CAIPGRASGQETQYF. In nucleotides, the CDR3 is TGTGCCATCCCCGGCAGGGCTAGCGGACAAGAGACCCAGTACTTC.

The genes are TRBV6-6 and TRBJ2-1; D might be TRBD2 (5 bases). Trimming stripped 4 bases from V and 6 bases from J, with 16 bases between. The CDR3 consists of 15 residues. Germline V gene data show CDR1 as MNHNY and CDR2 as SVGAGI (reference sequence). The CDR3 coding sequence is TGTGCCAGCAGTTCTCATGGAGGTCTGGGCAATGAGCAGTTCTTC. Encoded protein: CASSSHGGLGNEQFF.

The rearrangement uses TRBV7-9 and TRBJ2-7; TRBD1 matches 12 bases. This CDR3 contains 15 residues. Trimming took 2 bases from V and 7 from J; bases not matched to a gene: 6. From germline, CDR1 is SEHNR and CDR2 FQNEAQ (reference sequence). The DNA of the CDR3 is TGTGCCAGCAGCTTACCGGGACAGGGGGCACAGGAGCAGTACTTC. Its translation is CASSLPGQGAQEQYF.

A few counts support this clone. CDR3 protein: CATSRVGGEYSNQPQHF. Here the CDR3 DNA reads TGTGCCACCAGCAGAGTGGGAGGGGAGTATAGCAATCAGCCCCAGCATTTT. V and J are TRBV15 and TRBJ1-5, with D possibly being TRBD1 (5 bases). CDR3 size: 17 residues. Trimming pared 1 base from V and 0 bases from J, leaving 13 bases between. Looked up from germline, CDR1 is LNHNV and CDR2 is YYDKDF (reference sequence).

This rearrangement joins TRBV2 to TRBJ1-1; D is unclear. Trimming removed 7 bases at V and 0 bases at J, with 12 bases between. The CDR3 covers 14 residues. Germline V gives CDR1 SNHLY, CDR2 FYNNEI. The CDR3 DNA follows: TGTGCCAGCAATGCCGACGCGGTGAACACTGAAGCTTTCTTT. Amino acid sequence: CASNADAVNTEAFF. The variable domain in full, completed from reference TRBV2 and TRBJ1-1, reads EPEVTQTPSHQVTQMGQEVILRCVPISNHLYFYWYRQILGQKVEFLVSFYNNEISEKSEIFDDQFSVERPDGSNFTLKIRSTKLEDSAMYFCASNADAVNTEAFFGQGTRLTVV.

This chain uses TRBV4-3 with TRBJ1-2, with a weak D call TRBD1 (6 bases). V shed 1 base and J shed 3 bases, with 18 bases lying between them. CDR1 is LGHNA and CDR2 is YSLEER in the germline V gene. The CDR3 totals 17 residues. This CDR3 reads CASSQGVSGAGDYGYTF. The CDR3 DNA is TGCGCCAGCAGCCAAGGGGTCTCAGGGGCCGGAGACTATGGCTACACCTTC.

This chain links TRBV4-1 with TRBJ2-7; TRBD1 matches 9 bases. Germline CDR1 reads MGHRA; CDR2 reads YSYEKL. The V and J ends lost 4 bases and 3 bases, in that order; junction bases with no gene match: 1. This CDR3 region has 13 residues. The CDR3 region is CASSRQGDYEQYF. In DNA, the CDR3 is TGCGCCAGCAGCCGACAGGGGGACTACGAGCAGTACTTC.

The chain employs TRBV27 and TRBJ1-6; D ambiguous. CDR1 is MNHEY, CDR2 SMNVEV, per germline (reference sequence). Trimming took 6 bases from V and 13 from J, leaving 16 bases between them. The CDR3 is 13 residues long. The CDR3 loop is CASSRLTLQPLHF. The DNA for the CDR3 is TGTGCCAGCAGCCGACTAACCTTGCAGCCCCTCCACTTT.